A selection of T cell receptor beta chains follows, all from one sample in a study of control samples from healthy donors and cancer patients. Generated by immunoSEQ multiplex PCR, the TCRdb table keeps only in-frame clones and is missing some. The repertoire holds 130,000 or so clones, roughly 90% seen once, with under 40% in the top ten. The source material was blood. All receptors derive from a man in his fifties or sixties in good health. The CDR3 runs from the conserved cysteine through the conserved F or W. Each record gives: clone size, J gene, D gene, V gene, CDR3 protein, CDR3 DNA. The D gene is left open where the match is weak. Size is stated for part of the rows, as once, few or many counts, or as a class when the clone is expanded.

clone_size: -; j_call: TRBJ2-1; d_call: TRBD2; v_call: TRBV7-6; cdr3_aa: CASRPGLANYNEQFF; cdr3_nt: TGTGCCAGCAGACCCGGACTAGCGAATTACAATGAGCAGTTCTTC
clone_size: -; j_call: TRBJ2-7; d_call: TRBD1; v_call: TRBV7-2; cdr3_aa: CASSFGDRGYEQYF; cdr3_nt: TGTGCCAGCAGCTTTGGGGACAGGGGATACGAGCAGTACTTC
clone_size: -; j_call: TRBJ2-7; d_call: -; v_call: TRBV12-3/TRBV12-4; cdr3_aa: CASSYYSLEQYF; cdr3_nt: TGTGCCAGCAGCTATTACTCTCTCGAGCAGTACTTC
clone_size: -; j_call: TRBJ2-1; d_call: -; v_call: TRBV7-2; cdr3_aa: CASSLDYLEQFF; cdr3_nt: TGTGCCAGCAGCTTAGATTATCTCGAGCAGTTCTTC
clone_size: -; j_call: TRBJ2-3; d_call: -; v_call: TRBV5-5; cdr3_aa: CASGTDTQYF; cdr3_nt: TGTGCCAGCGGCACAGATACGCAGTATTTT
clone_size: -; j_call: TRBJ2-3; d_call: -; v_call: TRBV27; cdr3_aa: CASSSSGISTDTQYF; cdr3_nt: TGTGCCAGCAGTTCCTCGGGAATTAGCACAGATACGCAGTATTTT
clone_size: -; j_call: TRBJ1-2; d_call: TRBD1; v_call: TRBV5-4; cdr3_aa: CASSSQGAKRNYGYTF; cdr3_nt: TGTGCCAGCAGCTCACAGGGGGCGAAGCGCAACTATGGCTACACCTTC
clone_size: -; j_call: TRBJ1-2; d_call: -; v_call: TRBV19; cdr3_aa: CASSAQGTGGYTF; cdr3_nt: TGTGCCAGTAGTGCCCAGGGCACCGGTGGCTACACCTTC
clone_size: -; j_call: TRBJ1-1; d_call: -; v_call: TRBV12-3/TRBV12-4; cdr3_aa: CASSLVRVSEAFF; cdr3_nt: TGTGCCAGCAGTTTAGTCAGGGTGAGTGAAGCTTTCTTT
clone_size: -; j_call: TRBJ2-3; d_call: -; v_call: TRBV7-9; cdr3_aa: CASSLADTQYF; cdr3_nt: TGTGCCAGCAGCCTGGCAGATACGCAGTATTTT
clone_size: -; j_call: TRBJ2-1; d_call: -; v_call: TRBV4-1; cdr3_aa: CASSQGMGSYNEQFF; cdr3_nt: TGCGCCAGCAGCCAGGGCATGGGATCCTACAATGAGCAGTTCTTC
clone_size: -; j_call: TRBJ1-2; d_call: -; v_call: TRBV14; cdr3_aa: CASSQGFNYGYTF; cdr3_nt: TGTGCCAGCAGCCAAGGCTTTAACTATGGCTACACCTTC
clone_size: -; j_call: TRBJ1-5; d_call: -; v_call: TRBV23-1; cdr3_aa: CASSQSWDGAYQNQPQHF; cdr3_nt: TGCGCCAGCAGTCAATCTTGGGACGGCGCCTACCAAAACCAGCCCCAGCATTTT
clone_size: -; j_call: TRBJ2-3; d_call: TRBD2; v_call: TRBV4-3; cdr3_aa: CASSLGLAVDTQYF; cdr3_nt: TGCGCCAGCAGCCTTGGACTAGCGGTGGATACGCAGTATTTT
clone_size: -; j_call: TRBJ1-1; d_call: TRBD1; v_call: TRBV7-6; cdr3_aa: CASSPGTAANTEAFF; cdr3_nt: TGTGCCAGCAGCCCCGGGACAGCAGCTAACACTGAAGCTTTCTTT
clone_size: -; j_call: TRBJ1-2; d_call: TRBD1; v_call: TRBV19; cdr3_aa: CASSMSETGVYGYTF; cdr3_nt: TGTGCCAGTAGTATGTCGGAAACAGGGGTCTATGGCTACACCTTC
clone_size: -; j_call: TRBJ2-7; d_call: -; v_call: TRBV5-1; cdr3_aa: CASSLAGDEQYF; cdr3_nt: TGCGCCAGCAGCTTGGCAGGGGACGAGCAGTACTTC
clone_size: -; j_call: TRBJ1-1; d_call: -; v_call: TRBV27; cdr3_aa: CASSLKGRTEAFF; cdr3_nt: TGTGCCAGCAGTTTAAAGGGCCGAACTGAAGCTTTCTTT
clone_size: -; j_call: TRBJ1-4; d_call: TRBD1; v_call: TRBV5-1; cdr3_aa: CASSYVPGGNDEKLFF; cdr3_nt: TGCGCCAGCAGCTACGTCCCAGGGGGCAATGATGAAAAACTGTTTTTT
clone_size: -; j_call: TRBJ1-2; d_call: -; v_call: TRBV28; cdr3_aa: CASSLSVDYGYTF; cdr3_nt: TGTGCCAGCAGTTTATCAGTGGACTATGGCTACACCTTC
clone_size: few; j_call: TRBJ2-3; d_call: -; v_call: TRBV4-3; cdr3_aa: CASSQGGWGSPAADTQYF; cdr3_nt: TGCGCCAGCAGCCAAGGAGGGTGGGGCTCACCTGCCGCAGATACGCAGTATTTT
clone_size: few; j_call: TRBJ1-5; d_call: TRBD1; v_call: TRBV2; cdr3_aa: CASRTGQKRNQPQHF; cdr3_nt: TGTGCCAGCAGGACGGGACAGAAGCGCAATCAGCCCCAGCATTTT
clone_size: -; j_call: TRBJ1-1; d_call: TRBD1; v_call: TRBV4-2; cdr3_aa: CASSQYRDRASKAFF; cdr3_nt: TGTGCCAGCAGCCAATATCGGGACAGGGCGTCTAAAGCTTTCTTT
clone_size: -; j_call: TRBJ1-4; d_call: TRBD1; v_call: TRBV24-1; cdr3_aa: CATSAGQGGKLFF; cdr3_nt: TGTGCCACCAGTGCCGGACAGGGAGGAAAACTGTTTTTT